This TCR beta chain was recorded in a study of OX40 agonist ivuxolimab in advanced cancers. About the investigation overall: The costimulatory receptor OX40 (CD134) was targeted by ivuxolimab, a fully human IgG2 agonistic monoclonal antibody. Intravenous ivuxolimab was administered to patients every 2 weeks at six dose levels: 0.01, 0.1, 0.3, 1.5, 3 and 10 mg/kg. Among the roughly 50 dose-escalation patients, around 20 had hepatocellular carcinoma, 15 or so melanoma, 9 renal cell carcinoma and 9 head and neck cancer. In the dose-escalation cohort, approximately 80% of patients were male, and the mean age was around 65 years with a range of roughly 20 to 79. Prior anti-PD-1, anti-PD-L1 or anti-CTLA-4 therapy was permitted, and checkpoint inhibitors had been received by roughly two fifths of dose-escalation patients. Partial responses occurred in three dose-escalation patients: two with cutaneous melanoma and one with hepatocellular carcinoma. The point of sequencing TCRbeta in the periphery was to test whether ivuxolimab changed TCR sequence diversity and drove clonal T-cell expansion. The paper covers the monotherapy dose-escalation part of the phase I ivuxolimab trial, which included N of about 50 patients. Broad study findings and their caveats: On average, CD8+ T cells showed more expanded clones than CD4+ T cells after ivuxolimab. The antigen specificity of the clonally expanded peripheral T cells was not determined. At doses of 0.1 to 3.0 mg/kg, clonal expansion of both CD4+ and CD8+ blood T cells was observed from baseline to week 6. Low levels of normalized T-cell clonal expansion were also seen in some nonresponding patients. In the 0.1-3.0 mg/kg groups, partial responders had among the lowest normalized peripheral clonal expansion, particularly in CD8+ T cells.

Genomic DNA was isolated from the sorted cells so that the TCRbeta CDR3 region could be sequenced. The immunoSEQ Assay was used to sequence the TCRbeta CDR3 regions. Here the immuneACCESS table is served through TCRdb, limited to in-frame sequences with V and J called. Missing clones are a known gap in these copies; in checked studies unresolved V genes cover under half, and the rest lacks a known reason. The sample has tens of thousands of clones on record, about 80% of them singletons. Of the sample, around 12% is held by the ten largest clones. On this clone itself: Its antigen is unknown. Base qualities are not at hand, and no much larger clone is one base apart.

The trial excluded patients who had a history of autoimmune disease or were on systemic immunosuppression. Peripheral blood for TCR sequencing was collected from all dose cohorts at baseline, on cycle 4 day 1, and on cycle 7 day 1. The samples were taken from a phase I, first-in-human, multicenter, open-label dose-escalation trial of ivuxolimab. Adults with locally advanced or metastatic melanoma, renal cell carcinoma, hepatocellular carcinoma or head and neck squamous cell carcinoma were enrolled in the trial. CD4+ and CD8+ T cells were sorted separately from peripheral blood before TCR sequencing. Sequencing used CD4+ or CD8+ T cells sorted from blood, obtained in a trial of the OX40 agonist ivuxolimab. The receptor comes from an adult with an advanced solid tumor such as melanoma, head and neck, liver or kidney cancer.

Here the CDR3 is given as CAISEVSGVYGYTF. The nucleotide sequence is given as TGTGCCATCAGTGAAGTTTCCGGGGTCTATGGCTACACCTTC. The V and J genes are TRBV10-3 and TRBJ1-2, with no confident D gene call. The germline V gene supplies CDR1 ENHRY and CDR2 SYGVKD. The CDR3 covers 14 residues, taking in both the cysteine and the phenylalanine. Just the 42-base CDR3 DNA is kept, in frame starting at base 1. V gives up 3 bases and J gives up 4 bases, and the segment between their germline ends measures 12 bases.